One T cell receptor beta chain is described in this entry. The source of the sample is a study of T cell responses to AZD1222 COVID-19 vaccine. The V end was cut by 5 bases, the J end by 0 bases, with 5 bases between. CDR3 length: 11 residues. Germline V gene data show CDR1 as SQVTM and CDR2 as ANQGSEA. Sequencing was performed with immunoSEQ multiplex PCR; in TCRdb, only in-frame clones are kept and a portion is missing. The data contain under 130,000 clones, around 90% of them singletons. The clonotype was recovered from an adult in good health. The chain has TRBV29-1 and TRBJ2-7; D uncertain. The input for sequencing was peripheral blood, taken on day 0 of AZD1222 vaccination. CDR3 loop: CSVIVSYEQYF. In DNA form, the CDR3 reads TGCAGCGTTATCGTCTCCTACGAGCAGTACTTC.